One sample yielded the 12 T cell receptor beta chains listed below, sequenced in a study of T cell responses to AZD1222 COVID-19 vaccine. Using immunoSEQ multiplex PCR, the repertoire was profiled, and TCRdb retains in-frame clones only, with some absent. The sample has over 150,000 clones; roughly 85% are singletons. This material consisted of peripheral blood, taken 28 days after the second AZD1222 dose. These receptor sequences come from an adult who received the AZD1222 COVID-19 vaccine.

Worth noting for this clone: The junction departs from germline at one end; a sequencing error may be responsible. The chain has TRBV14 and TRBJ1-2; 7 nucleotides line up with TRBD1. CDR1 is SGHDN, CDR2 FVKESK, per germline. The CDR3 runs to 13 residues. CDR3 DNA sequence: TGTGCCAGCAGCCAAGTTGGACCGACAGGGTGGTCCTTC. This sequence encodes CASSQVGPTGWSF.

The CDR3 loop is CASSSAGREQFF. In DNA form, the CDR3 reads TGTGCCAGCAGTTCGGCGGGGCGGGAGCAGTTCTTC. This chain joins TRBV12-3 or TRBV12-4 and TRBJ2-1; D may be TRBD2 (6 bases). The ends were cut back, 4 bases at V and 10 bases at J, with 11 bases in the middle. The CDR3 contains 12 residues.

The chain is built from TRBV18 and TRBJ2-1, with 9 bases fitting TRBD1. CDR1 KGHSH and CDR2 LQKENI come from the germline V gene. With V trimmed by 5 bases and J by 4 bases, 6 bases remained unmatched. This CDR3 contains 15 residues. CDR3 protein: CASSTDRGSYNEQFF. The CDR3 nucleotides read TGTGCCAGCTCAACGGACAGGGGATCATACAATGAGCAGTTCTTC.

This chain uses TRBV18 with TRBJ2-7; D unresolved. Trimming left V 2 bases short and J 3 bases short, with 11 bases between. There are 14 residues in the CDR3. Germline V gene lookup returns CDR1 KGHSH and CDR2 LQKENI. CDR3 loop: CASSPTGHFYEQYF. The DNA for the CDR3 is TGTGCCAGCTCACCAACCGGTCACTTCTACGAGCAGTACTTC.

This clone was counted only a few times. This chain uses TRBV6-6 with TRBJ1-2, with no clear D. The length of the CDR3 is 14 residues. Germline V gives CDR1 MNHNY, CDR2 SVGAGI (reference sequence). The V end was cut by 0 bases, the J end by 2 bases, with 7 bases between. CDR3 region: CASSYSKGNYGYTF. The CDR3 DNA reads as TGTGCCAGCAGTTACTCGAAGGGAAACTATGGCTACACCTTC.

CDR3 DNA: TGTGCTAGTTCCTACCGAACCGGGGAGCTGTTTTTT. It codes for CASSYRTGELFF. This rearrangement joins TRBV12-5 to TRBJ2-2, with D unresolved. This CDR3 has 12 residues. Trimming shortened V by 8 bases and J by 5 bases, and 9 bases separated the two germline ends. Germline loops: CDR1 LGHNT, CDR2 FRNRAP.

J is TRBJ2-7 and V is TRBV19; either TRBD1 or TRBD2 may supply D (5 bases each). V lost 3 bases to trimming and J lost 2 bases, with 17 bases between them. Germline V gene sequence: CDR1 LNHDA, CDR2 SQIVND (reference sequence). The CDR3 is 16 amino acids. CDR3: CASSIGAATLTYEQYF. CDR3 bases: TGTGCCAGTAGTATCGGGGCCGCGACGTTAACCTACGAGCAGTACTTC.

The rearrangement uses TRBV6-6 and TRBJ1-5; D remains unclear. V was shortened by 10 bases and J by 3 bases, with 13 bases between the two germline ends. This CDR3 has 13 residues. Germline CDR1 is MNHNY and CDR2 is SVGAGI (reference sequence). CDR3 sequence: CAIMDGFNQPQHF. CDR3 bases: TGTGCCATCATGGACGGCTTCAATCAGCCCCAGCATTTT.

This chain connects TRBV11-2 to TRBJ2-2, with unresolved D. Trimming shortened V by 3 bases and J by 5 bases, and 10 bases separated the two germline ends. CDR1 and CDR2 (germline): SGHAT, FQNNGV. The CDR3 loop spans 14 amino acids. Here the CDR3 DNA reads TGTGCCAGCAGCTTGGTAGGATGGACCGGGGAGCTGTTTTTT. Translation gives CASSLVGWTGELFF.

The sample holds one count of this clone. This chain uses TRBV10-3 with TRBJ1-2; D not resolved. Germline V gene lookup returns CDR1 ENHRY and CDR2 SYGVKD. This CDR3 has 14 amino acids. V was trimmed by 7 bases and J by 0 bases, leaving 12 bases between them. This chain's CDR3 is CAITRTQANYGYTF. CDR3 bases: TGTGCCATCACCAGAACTCAGGCTAACTATGGCTACACCTTC.

This chain links TRBV5-1 with TRBJ2-7, with 8 bases matching TRBD1. CDR1 and CDR2 from the germline V gene are SGHRS and YFSETQ. This CDR3 is 13 amino acids long. Trimming cost V 3 bases and J 7 bases; bases outside gene matches: 6. CDR3 sequence: CASSSQGTGEQYF. The DNA of the CDR3 is TGCGCCAGCAGCTCGCAGGGGACAGGTGAGCAGTACTTC. Full variable domain (rest looked up from reference TRBV5-1 and TRBJ2-7): KAGVTQTPRYLIKTRGQQVTLSCSPISGHRSVSWYQQTPGQGLQFLFEYFSETQRNKGNFPGRFSGRQFSNSRSEMNVSTLELGDSALYLCASSSQGTGEQYFGPGTRLTVT.

The chain has TRBV12-5 and TRBJ2-6, with a possible D match to TRBD1 (6 bases). Germline V gene data show CDR1 as LGHNT and CDR2 as FRNRAP. V was pared by 3 bases and J by 1 base, with 16 bases between. This CDR3 contains 18 residues. This CDR3 reads CASGFGVGARSGANVLTF. The CDR3 DNA sequence: TGTGCTAGTGGTTTCGGTGTGGGGGCGCGATCTGGGGCCAACGTCCTGACTTTC.